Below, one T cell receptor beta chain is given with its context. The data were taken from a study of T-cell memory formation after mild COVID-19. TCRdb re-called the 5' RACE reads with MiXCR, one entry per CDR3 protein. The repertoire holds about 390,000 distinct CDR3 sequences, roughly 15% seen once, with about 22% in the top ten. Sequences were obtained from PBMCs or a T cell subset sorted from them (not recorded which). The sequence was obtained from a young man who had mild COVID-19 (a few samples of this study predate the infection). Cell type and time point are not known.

The CDR3 spells CASSFGDRTGELFF. The CDR3 DNA reads as TGCGCCAGCAGCTTCGGGGATCGGACCGGGGAGCTGTTTTTT. This chain connects TRBV5-1 to TRBJ2-2; D may be TRBD2 (5 bases). The V end was cut by 2 bases, the J end by 5 bases, with 10 bases between. This CDR3 spans 14 amino acids. Germline CDR1 is SGHRS and CDR2 is YFSETQ.